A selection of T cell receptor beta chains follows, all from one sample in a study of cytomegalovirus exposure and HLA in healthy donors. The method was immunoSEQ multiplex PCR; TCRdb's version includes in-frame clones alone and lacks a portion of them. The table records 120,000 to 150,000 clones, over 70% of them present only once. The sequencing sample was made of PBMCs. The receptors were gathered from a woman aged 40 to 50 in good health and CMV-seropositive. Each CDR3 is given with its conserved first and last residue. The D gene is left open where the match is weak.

CDR3aa: CSVVLLVLNTEAFF
CDR3nt: TGCAGCGTTGTTTTACTAGTTTTGAACACTGAAGCTTTCTTT
v_gene: TRBV29-1
len: 14
j_gene: TRBJ1-1
d_gene: NA

CDR3aa: CASSPTLYYGYTF
CDR3nt: TGTGCCAGCAGCCCTACCTTATACTATGGCTACACCTTC
v_gene: TRBV7-9
len: 13
j_gene: TRBJ1-2
d_gene: NA

CDR3aa: CASSATGVYNSPLHF
CDR3nt: TGTGCCAGCAGTGCCACAGGGGTCTATAATTCACCCCTCCACTTT
v_gene: TRBV6-8
len: 15
j_gene: TRBJ1-6
d_gene: TRBD1

CDR3aa: CASGPYRDTQYF
CDR3nt: TGTGCTAGTGGTCCCTACAGAGATACGCAGTATTTT
v_gene: TRBV12-5
len: 12
j_gene: TRBJ2-3
d_gene: NA

CDR3aa: CASSGRQGGGYTF
CDR3nt: TGTGCCAGCAGCGGACGACAGGGGGGCGGCTACACCTTC
v_gene: TRBV9
len: 13
j_gene: TRBJ1-2
d_gene: TRBD1

CDR3aa: CASNSATGYEKLFF
CDR3nt: TGTGCCAGCAATTCGGCGACAGGATACGAAAAACTGTTTTTT
v_gene: TRBV2
len: 14
j_gene: TRBJ1-4
d_gene: NA

CDR3aa: CASSLSVATNEKLFF
CDR3nt: TGTGCCAGCAGTTTGTCAGTCGCAACTAATGAAAAACTGTTTTTT
v_gene: TRBV27
len: 15
j_gene: TRBJ1-4
d_gene: NA

CDR3aa: CASSIARSGGRETQYF
CDR3nt: TGTGCCAGTAGTATAGCGCGTAGCGGGGGGAGGGAGACCCAGTACTTC
v_gene: TRBV19
len: 16
j_gene: TRBJ2-5
d_gene: TRBD2

CDR3aa: CASSPTGTTEAFF
CDR3nt: TGTGCCAGCAGCCCGACAGGGACCACTGAAGCTTTCTTT
v_gene: TRBV7-9
len: 13
j_gene: TRBJ1-1
d_gene: TRBD1

CDR3aa: CASSRNRGSGEKLFF
CDR3nt: TGTGCCAGCAGCCGAAACAGGGGATCGGGTGAAAAACTGTTTTTT
v_gene: TRBV5-4
len: 15
j_gene: TRBJ1-4
d_gene: TRBD1